The 20 T cell receptor beta chains below all came from one sample that was sequenced in a study of cytotoxic CD8 clonotypes in ibrutinib-treated CLL. Sequencing used immunoSEQ multiplex PCR; TCRdb keeps in-frame clones, though not all of them. The sample records 200,000 to 250,000 clones, about four fifths being singletons. Specimen: PBMCs, collected after 12 months of ibrutinib treatment. The source of these receptors is a human donor with chronic lymphocytic leukemia.

The CDR3 region is CASSLWRGLATQETQYF. CDR3 DNA: TGTGCCAGCAGCTTATGGCGCGGTCTAGCGACCCAAGAGACCCAGTACTTC. J is TRBJ2-5 and V is TRBV7-9; D is possibly TRBD2 (6 bases). The CDR3 has 17 residues. Trimming removed 2 bases from V and 1 base from J, with 17 bases in between. The germline V gene encodes CDR1 SEHNR and CDR2 FQNEAQ (reference sequence).

The rearrangement uses TRBV27 and TRBJ2-7, with TRBD2 as a possible D gene (7 bases). V gave up 5 bases and J gave up 4 bases, with 12 bases separating them. The CDR3 contains 13 residues. Germline CDR1 reads MNHEY; CDR2 reads SMNVEV (reference sequence). CDR3 DNA sequence: TGTGCCAGCAGTAGGGGGGGGCAGTACGAGCAGTACTTC. This encodes CASSRGGQYEQYF.

The V and J genes are TRBV20-1 and TRBJ1-1; no clear D. The length of the CDR3 is 10 residues. Germline CDR1 reads DFQATT; CDR2 reads SNEGSKA (reference sequence). V lost 8 bases and J 11 bases, leaving 15 bases between the germline ends. Written as DNA, the CDR3 is TGCAGTATCGAAGGAAGGGCGGCTTTCTTT. Encoded protein: CSIEGRAAFF.

This chain uses TRBV6-5 with TRBJ1-5; the D gene is possibly TRBD1 (5 bases). Trimming took off 6 bases at V and 5 bases at J, with 17 bases between the two ends. The length of the CDR3 is 15 residues. Germline V gene data show CDR1 as MNHEY and CDR2 as SVGAGI. CDR3 sequence: CASSSLPSGHQPQHF. The CDR3 DNA follows: TGTGCCAGCAGCTCCCTTCCCTCGGGGCATCAGCCCCAGCATTTT.

V and J are TRBV27 and TRBJ1-2; TRBD1 is a possible D gene (6 bases). The V end was cut by 10 bases, the J end by 7 bases, with 16 bases between. The CDR3 is 12 amino acids. Germline V CDR1 and CDR2: MNHEY, SMNVEV (reference sequence). CDR3 nucleotide sequence: TGTGCCACATCGGACAGTCGTGTTGGCTACACCTTC. Its protein is CATSDSRVGYTF.

For this clone: Other DNA sequences in the sample encode the same CDR3. V is TRBV19 and J is TRBJ1-5; TRBD1 might be the D (6 bases). The CDR3 sequence is 13 residues long. Per the germline V gene, CDR1 is LNHDA and CDR2 is SQIVND (reference sequence). V gave up 3 bases and J gave up 6 bases, with 9 bases separating them. CDR3 bases: TGTGCCAGTAGTATGGGGGGCGGTCAGCCCCAGCATTTT. Its protein is CASSMGGGQPQHF.

The J gene is TRBJ2-5, the V gene TRBV7-6, with TRBD1 matching 9 bases. The CDR3 runs 16 residues. The V gene end was trimmed by 1 base and the J gene end by 5 bases; junction bases not matched to a gene: 8. Germline lookup yields CDR1 SGHVS and CDR2 FNYEAQ. In DNA, the CDR3 is TGTGCCAGCAGCTTAGTAGCTACAGGGGGCCGGGAGACCCAGTACTTC. Translated, it gives CASSLVATGGRETQYF. Filled out from reference TRBV7-6 and TRBJ2-5, the complete variable domain reads GAGVSQSPRYKVTKRGQDVALRCDPISGHVSLYWYRQALGQGPEFLTYFNYEAQQDKSGLPNDRFSAERPEGSISTLTIQRTEQRDSAMYRCASSLVATGGRETQYFGPGTRLLVL.

The chain's CDR3 is CASSEGGGKTEAFF. The CDR3 nucleotides read TGTGCCAGCAGTGAGGGGGGAGGGAAGACTGAAGCTTTCTTT. The rearrangement uses TRBV6-1 and TRBJ1-1; tentatively, D is TRBD1 (5 bases). The CDR3 has 14 amino acids. The V end was cut by 3 bases, the J end by 5 bases, with 13 bases between. From germline, CDR1 is MNHNS and CDR2 SASEGT.

The chain employs TRBV25-1 and TRBJ1-1, with TRBD1 matching 11 bases. The junction had 3 bases not matched to a gene; V was cut back by 8 bases and J by 4 bases. The CDR3 contains 13 residues. Germline values: CDR1 MGHDK, CDR2 SYGVNS. DNA for the CDR3: TGTGCCAGCGGGGGACAGGGGGTCACTGAAGCTTTCTTT. The encoded protein is CASGGQGVTEAFF.

To note about this clone: Other DNA sequences in the same sample also yield this CDR3. The CDR3 is CASSSQLNTEAFF. The CDR3 DNA sequence: TGCGCCAGCAGCTCTCAGTTGAACACTGAAGCTTTCTTT. This chain connects TRBV5-1 to TRBJ1-1, with D uncertain. The CDR3 loop spans 13 amino acids. Germline V gene data show CDR1 as SGHRS and CDR2 as YFSETQ. Trimming removed 3 bases at V and 0 bases at J, with 6 bases between.

This chain connects TRBV5-4 to TRBJ2-2, with D possibly being TRBD2 (5 bases). CDR3 size: 13 residues. The germline V gene has CDR1 SGHNT and CDR2 YYREEE (reference sequence). V shed 7 bases and J shed 3 bases, with 10 bases lying between them. Here the CDR3 reads CASSGRDTGELFF. The CDR3, as DNA: TGTGCCAGCTCCGGGCGGGACACCGGGGAGCTGTTTTTT.

This clone came up once. The rearrangement uses TRBV6-1 and TRBJ2-1, with 8 bases matching TRBD1. This CDR3 has 17 amino acids. V was pared by 1 base and J by 7 bases, with 12 bases of the junction left unmatched. From germline, CDR1 is MNHNS and CDR2 SASEGT. CDR3 loop: CASSEGFGRQGSNEQFF. For the CDR3, the DNA is TGTGCCAGCAGTGAAGGGTTTGGGAGACAGGGGTCAAATGAGCAGTTCTTC.

The CDR3 DNA is TGTGCCAGCGGACGGTACCTTACCGGGGAGCTGTTTTTT. It translates to CASGRYLTGELFF. The rearrangement uses TRBV27 and TRBJ2-2, with D hard to call. V was trimmed by 8 bases and J by 5 bases, leaving 12 bases between them. The CDR3 runs 13 residues. The V gene's germline CDR1 is MNHEY and CDR2 SMNVEV (reference sequence).

This chain links TRBV5-1 with TRBJ2-1, with 7 nucleotides matching TRBD2. V trimming: 3 bases; J trimming: 0 bases; junction bases outside the gene matches: 3. The CDR3 is 15 residues long. Looked up from germline, CDR1 is SGHRS and CDR2 is YFSETQ. CDR3 nucleotides: TGCGCCAGCAGCTGGGAGGGCCACTCCTACAATGAGCAGTTCTTC. Its translation: CASSWEGHSYNEQFF.

The J gene is TRBJ2-3, the V gene TRBV5-6, with 9 bases fitting TRBD2. This CDR3 is built from 12 residues. Germline values: CDR1 SGHDT, CDR2 YYEEEE. After removal of 4 bases from V and 12 bases from J, the junction contained 6 bases not matched to a gene. This CDR3 reads CASSAGGRGQYF. The DNA of the CDR3 is TGTGCCAGCAGCGCGGGAGGGAGGGGACAGTATTTT.

The rearrangement joins TRBV28 to TRBJ2-1; 9 bases line up with TRBD1. CDR3 size: 16 residues. V gave up 5 bases and J gave up 5 bases; unmatched junction bases: 10. Germline V gene lookup returns CDR1 MDHEN and CDR2 SYDVKM. This CDR3 reads CASSPTIWTGDNEQFF. CDR3 coding DNA: TGTGCCAGCAGTCCCACCATTTGGACAGGGGACAATGAGCAGTTCTTC.

The J gene is TRBJ2-7, the V gene TRBV4-2, with 14 nucleotides matching TRBD2. V gave up 4 bases and J gave up 5 bases; unmatched junction bases: 7. Germline V CDR1 and CDR2: LGHNA, YNFKEQ. This CDR3 has 16 residues. CDR3 nucleotides: TGTGCCAGCAGCCGCTCCGGGACTAGCGGGAGTAACGAGCAGTACTTC. Protein: CASSRSGTSGSNEQYF.

V gene TRBV11-2 combines with J gene TRBJ2-2; 7 bases match TRBD1. V was pared by 5 bases and J by 3 bases, with 3 bases of the junction left unmatched. This CDR3 contains 14 residues. Germline V gene data show CDR1 as SGHAT and CDR2 as FQNNGV. CDR3 amino acids: CASSTGQYTGELFF. CDR3 bases: TGTGCCAGCAGCACGGGACAGTACACCGGGGAGCTGTTTTTT.

The chain joins TRBV11-2 to TRBJ2-1, with 15 positions matching TRBD2. V was pared by 0 bases and J by 9 bases, with 6 bases of the junction left unmatched. This CDR3 is built from 17 residues. Germline V gene sequence: CDR1 SGHAT, CDR2 FQNNGV. The CDR3 DNA is TGTGCCAGCAGCTTAGAGGGTGGGGGACTAGCGGGAGGTGAGCAGTTCTTC. This translates into CASSLEGGGLAGGEQFF.

CDR3 DNA: TGTGCCAGCAGTCCCAGGGAAGCGGGTGAGCAGTTCTTC. This gives the protein CASSPREAGEQFF. The chain combines TRBV6-5 with TRBJ2-1; D is perhaps TRBD2 (6 bases). CDR1 MNHEY and CDR2 SVGAGI come from the germline V gene. Trimming stripped 5 bases from V and 9 bases from J, with 14 bases between. This CDR3 spans 13 amino acids.